Included here is one TCR beta chain sequence, with context. This specimen comes from a study of blood T cell repertoires in COVID-19. Turning to the study itself: The United States, Italy and Spain supplied acute and convalescent COVID-19 samples. Nucleic acid was either cDNA or gDNA, and it came from T cells, B-cell-depleted T cells, or PBMCs.

Germline CDR1 is LGHDT and CDR2 is YNNKEL (reference sequence). CDR3 length: 16 residues. The V gene end was trimmed by 4 bases and the J gene end by 2 bases; junction bases not matched to a gene: 5. Methods used by the authors: Reference gene primer amplification in the assay estimated nucleated cell counts. TCRdb keeps only in-frame clones here, not all; method: immunoSEQ multiplex PCR. V, J and clone size reflect that table, while D and trimming were determined from the DNA. Found here are about 45,000 clones, about nine tenths of them singletons; the top ten hold 20% to 30%. Sequenced material: peripheral blood. This TCR derives from a woman aged 80 or over in a cohort sampled during active or convalescent COVID-19. The chain combines TRBV3-1 (or the pseudogene TRBV3-2) with TRBJ2-3, with 11 bases fitting TRBD2. CDR3 sequence: CASSPLAGGPTDTQYF. CDR3 coding DNA: TGTGCCAGCAGCCCCCTAGCGGGGGGCCCCACAGATACGCAGTATTTT.